The next 14 T cell receptor beta chains were all read from a single sample in a study of regulatory T cells in long-lasting Graves disease. According to the study, TCR beta libraries were built with iRepertoire HTBI primers and CDR3-region Arm-PCR. TCRdb re-derived calls from the multiplex PCR reads in MiXCR, one entry per CDR3 protein. The table lists around 340,000 distinct CDR3 sequences, less than 20% of them singletons, with roughly 29% in the top ten. Time point in this sample: persistent/refractory GD, antithyroid drugs over 5 years with positive TRAb. Isolated PBMC RNA provided the starting material for the TCR library. Specimen: peripheral blood mononuclear cells (PBMCs), collected when the disease was refractory, from a patient treated with antithyroid drugs. These receptors were taken from a female donor with Graves disease.

This clonotype was found many times. V is TRBV18 and J is TRBJ2-5; the D gene is possibly TRBD1 (5 bases). The CDR3 loop spans 14 amino acids. The V and J ends lost 3 bases and 4 bases respectively, with 12 bases between them. Germline-derived CDR1 and CDR2 are KGHSH and LQKENI. The DNA for the CDR3 is TGTGCCAGCTCACCGGCCGTTGGGGCAGAGACCCAGTACTTC. Translating gives CASSPAVGAETQYF.

Turning to this clonotype: This sequence may be a read error, since a much larger clone differs from it by one base. The V gene is TRBV6-1, the J gene TRBJ2-2; D is possibly TRBD1 (6 bases). The CDR3 runs 14 residues. The V gene's germline CDR1 is MNHNS and CDR2 SASEGT. This CDR3 reads CASSRDKDTGEPFF. For the CDR3, the DNA is TGTGCCAGCAGTAGGGACAAGGACACCGGGGAGCCGTTTTTT.

This clonotype was counted many times. J is TRBJ2-5 and V is TRBV6-1; D unresolved. The V gene's germline CDR1 is MNHNS and CDR2 SASEGT. V lost 1 base, J lost 4 bases, and 13 bases lay in between. The CDR3 extends over 15 amino acids. CDR3 sequence: CASSEVAFSRETQYF. In DNA, the CDR3 is TGTGCCAGCAGTGAAGTAGCCTTTTCTCGAGAGACCCAGTACTTC.

This clonotype was counted ten times or more. This chain joins TRBV30 and TRBJ1-2; D gene uncertain. The germline V gene has CDR1 GTSNPN and CDR2 SVGIG (reference sequence). This CDR3 is built from 11 residues. The CDR3 region is CVKRESYGYTF. The CDR3 DNA follows: TGTGTCAAAAGGGAATCCTATGGCTACACCTTC.

The chain is built from TRBV7-9 and TRBJ2-5; D not resolved. V was shortened by 1 base and J by 2 bases, with 8 bases between the two germline ends. Germline CDR1 and CDR2: SEHNR and FQNEAQ (reference sequence). The CDR3 extends over 14 amino acids. CDR3 loop: CASSLEYRQETQYF. In nucleotides, the CDR3 is TGTGCCAGCAGCTTAGAGTACAGACAAGAGACCCAGTACTTC. Full variable domain (outside the CDR3, taken from reference TRBV7-9 and TRBJ2-5): DTGVSQNPRHKITKRGQNVTFRCDPISEHNRLYWYRQTLGQGPEFLTYFQNEAQLEKSRLLSDRFSAERPKGSFSTLEIQRTEQGDSAMYLCASSLEYRQETQYFGPGTRLLVL.

To note about this clonotype: A read error is possible here, since a much larger clone lies one base away. The rearrangement joins TRBV3-1 to TRBJ2-5, with 10 bases aligning to TRBD2. The CDR3 runs to 17 residues. The germline CDR1 and CDR2 sequences are LGHDT and YNNKEL (reference sequence). V lost 8 bases to trimming and J lost 2 bases; unmatched junction nucleotides: 14. The CDR3: CASGSKFVAGGQETQYF. The CDR3, as DNA: TGTGCCAGCGGCTCCAAGTTCGTAGCGGGGGGTCAAGAGACCCAGTACTTC.

V and J are TRBV19 and TRBJ1-4, with a weak D call TRBD1 (5 bases). The germline V gene encodes CDR1 LNHDA and CDR2 SQIVND (reference sequence). This CDR3 region has 15 residues. Deletions cut 3 bases from V and 8 bases from J, with 16 bases between. CDR3 DNA sequence: TGTGCCAGTAGTATGACGCAGGGAATAGCCGAAAAACTGTTTTTT. Its protein is CASSMTQGIAEKLFF.

The chain employs TRBV10-3 and TRBJ1-2; D is ambiguous. This CDR3 contains 16 residues. Germline CDR1 reads ENHRY; CDR2 reads SYGVKD. Trimming shortened V by 3 bases and J by 4 bases, and 18 bases separated the two germline ends. The CDR3 region has the DNA TGTGCCATCAGTGAAGTCAAGGAGCCGAAAATCTATGGCTACACCTTC. It translates to CAISEVKEPKIYGYTF.

Concerning this clonotype: A much larger clone sits a single nucleotide away, making a read error possible. V gene TRBV12-3 or TRBV12-4 combines with J gene TRBJ2-6; TRBD2 matches 7 bases. The V segment lost 6 bases and the J segment 0 bases; nucleotides outside the gene matches: 8. This CDR3 comprises 17 residues. CDR3 sequence: CASSTRGRASGANVLTF. The CDR3 nucleotides are TGTGCCAGCAGCACCCGGGGGAGGGCCTCTGGGGCCAACGTCCTGACTTTC.

This clonotype has more than one count but fewer than ten. The rearrangement uses TRBV12-5 and TRBJ2-5; 9 bases line up with TRBD2. Germline trimming cut 0 bases from V and 2 bases from J; bases unmatched to any gene: 22. The germline CDR1 and CDR2 sequences are LGHNT and FRNRAP. The CDR3 runs 22 residues. This chain's CDR3 is CASGLVTLPGWRGGYRQETQYF. CDR3 DNA: TGTGCTAGTGGTTTGGTAACCCTCCCGGGCTGGCGGGGGGGATATAGACAAGAGACCCAGTACTTC.

This clonotype has ten or more counts. The chain joins TRBV6-1 to TRBJ2-2; D not certain. This CDR3 has 14 amino acids. Between the trimmed V and J ends, which lost 6 bases and 3 bases, there was a span of 11 bases. Germline V gene lookup returns CDR1 MNHNS and CDR2 SASEGT. The CDR3: CASRRNSYTGELFF. The DNA for the CDR3 is TGTGCCAGCAGACGAAACAGCTACACCGGGGAGCTGTTTTTT.

The chain links TRBV6-2 or TRBV6-3 to TRBJ2-2; 7 nucleotides line up with TRBD1. The V gene end was trimmed by 6 bases and the J gene end by 4 bases; junction bases not matched to a gene: 11. The CDR3 loop spans 16 amino acids. Per the germline V gene, CDR1 is MNHEY and CDR2 is SVGEGT. This chain's CDR3 is CASSRKTGAITGELFF. The CDR3, as DNA: TGTGCCAGCAGCCGTAAAACAGGGGCGATCACCGGGGAGCTGTTTTTT.

This clonotype was recorded at least ten times. The chain is built from TRBV20-1 and TRBJ1-1; D not resolved. The germline V and J ends were trimmed by 0 bases and 3 bases, with 8 bases remaining between them. The length of the CDR3 is 13 residues. From germline, CDR1 is DFQATT and CDR2 SNEGSKA (reference sequence). CDR3 in DNA: TGCAGTGCTAGAGAACAGACGGACACTGAAGCTTTCTTT. It is translated as CSAREQTDTEAFF.

This clonotype has a handful of counts. The V and J genes are TRBV2 and TRBJ1-2; D gene unclear. The CDR3 is 18 residues long. Germline loops: CDR1 SNHLY, CDR2 FYNNEI. Between the trimmed V and J ends, which lost 4 bases and 0 bases, there was a span of 21 bases. CDR3 nucleotide sequence: TGTGCCAGCAGTGGGCGGCGGCAGTCCCTCCTCTCTAACTATGGCTACACCTTC. Protein: CASSGRRQSLLSNYGYTF. The variable domain in full, completed from reference TRBV2 and TRBJ1-2, reads EPEVTQTPSHQVTQMGQEVILRCVPISNHLYFYWYRQILGQKVEFLVSFYNNEISEKSEIFDDQFSVERPDGSNFTLKIRSTKLEDSAMYFCASSGRRQSLLSNYGYTFGSGTRLTVV.